The present TCR beta chain was sequenced within a study of blood T cell repertoires in COVID-19. The overall study: Material from acute and convalescent COVID-19 was sourced from the United States, Italy and Spain. PBMCs, B-cell-depleted T cells, or T cells provided the cDNA or gDNA that made up the material.

This clone was seen only once. Trimming pared 3 bases from V and 1 base from J, leaving 9 bases between. CDR1 MNHNY and CDR2 SVGAGI come from the germline V gene (reference sequence). The CDR3 spans 14 residues. Generated by immunoSEQ multiplex PCR, the TCRdb table keeps only in-frame clones and is missing some. The table has a few hundred thousand clones, around nine tenths seen once. The sequencing sample was made of peripheral blood. This clonotype was obtained from a woman in her 70s with active or convalescent COVID-19. The chain joins TRBV6-6 to TRBJ1-1; weak D call: TRBD1 (6 bases). This chain's CDR3 is CASSYGQQNTEAFF. The CDR3 DNA is TGTGCCAGCAGTTATGGACAGCAGAACACTGAAGCTTTCTTT.